The clone carrying this T cell receptor (beta chain) was counted only a few times. The antigen is unknown. Each CDR3 protein is one row after TCRdb ran MiXCR on the reads. The sample lists roughly 180,000 distinct CDR3 sequences; about a fifth were seen once. In germline, CDR1 is MGHRA, CDR2 YSYEKL. This CDR3 spans 14 amino acids. With 3 bases removed from V and 7 bases from J, the gap between germline ends came to 10 bases. The record originates from a study of T cell repertoires in cytomegalovirus infection. For the study at large: TCR beta signatures that were public indicated CMV infection and matching HLA type.

The source material was CD8+ T cells from cultured PBMCs, sampled from culture after CMV antigen stimulation. V gene TRBV4-1 combines with J gene TRBJ1-6; D gene ambiguous. The receptor's source is a human donor in good health (CMV status not recorded). Some clones in this sample may be carry-over from other donors' samples. The CDR3 here is CASSQGGPNSPLHF. The CDR3 DNA reads as TGCGCCAGCAGCCAGGGAGGGCCGAATTCACCCCTCCACTTT.